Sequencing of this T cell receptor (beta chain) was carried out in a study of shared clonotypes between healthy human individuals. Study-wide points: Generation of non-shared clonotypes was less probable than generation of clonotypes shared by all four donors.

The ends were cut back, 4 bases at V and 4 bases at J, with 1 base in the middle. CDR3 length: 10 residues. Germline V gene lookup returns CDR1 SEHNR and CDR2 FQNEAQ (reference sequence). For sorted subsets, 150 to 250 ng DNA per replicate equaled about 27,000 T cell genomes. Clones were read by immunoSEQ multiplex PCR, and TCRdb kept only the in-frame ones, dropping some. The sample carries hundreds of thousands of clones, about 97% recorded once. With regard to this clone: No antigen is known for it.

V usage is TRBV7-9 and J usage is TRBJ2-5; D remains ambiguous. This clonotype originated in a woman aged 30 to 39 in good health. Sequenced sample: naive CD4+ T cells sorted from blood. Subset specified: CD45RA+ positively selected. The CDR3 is CASSSETQYF. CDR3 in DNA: TGTGCCAGCAGCTCAGAGACCCAGTACTTC.